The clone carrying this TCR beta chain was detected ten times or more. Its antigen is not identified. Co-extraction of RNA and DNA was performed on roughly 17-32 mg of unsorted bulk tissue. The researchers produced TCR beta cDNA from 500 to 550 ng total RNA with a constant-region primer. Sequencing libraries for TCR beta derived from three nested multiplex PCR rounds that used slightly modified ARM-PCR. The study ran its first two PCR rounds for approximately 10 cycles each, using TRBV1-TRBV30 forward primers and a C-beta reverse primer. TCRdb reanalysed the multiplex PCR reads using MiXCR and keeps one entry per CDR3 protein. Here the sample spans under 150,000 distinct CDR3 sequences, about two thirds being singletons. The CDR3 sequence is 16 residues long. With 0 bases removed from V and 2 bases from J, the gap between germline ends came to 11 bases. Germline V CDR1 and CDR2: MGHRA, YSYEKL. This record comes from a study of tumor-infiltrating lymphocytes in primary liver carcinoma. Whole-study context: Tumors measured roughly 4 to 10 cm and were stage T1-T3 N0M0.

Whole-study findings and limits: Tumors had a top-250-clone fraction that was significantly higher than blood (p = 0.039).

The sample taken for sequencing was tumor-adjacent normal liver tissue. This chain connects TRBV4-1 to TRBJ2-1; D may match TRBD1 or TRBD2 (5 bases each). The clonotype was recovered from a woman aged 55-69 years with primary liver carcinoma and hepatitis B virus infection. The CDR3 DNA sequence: TGCGCCAGCAGCCAAGAGTCGGGGCTAGCCTACAATGAGCAGTTCTTC. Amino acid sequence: CASSQESGLAYNEQFF.